One and the same sample provided the 10 T cell receptor beta chains below, sequenced in a study of cytomegalovirus exposure and HLA in healthy donors. The PCR employed 60 Vbeta primers together with 13 Jbeta primers. Sequencing was performed with immunoSEQ multiplex PCR; in TCRdb, only in-frame clones are kept and a portion is missing. The profile shows some 89,000 clones, about 85% of them singletons. Sequencing was performed on PBMCs. These receptors all come from a man between 35 and 55 years old in good health and CMV-seropositive.

V is TRBV7-8 and J is TRBJ2-3; tentative D call: TRBD2 (7 bases). With 5 bases removed from V and 5 bases from J, the gap between germline ends came to 23 bases. This CDR3 contains 17 residues. Germline CDR1 and CDR2: SGHVS and FQNEAQ. DNA for the CDR3: TGTGCCAGCAGCCCCCGAGGGGGAGGGATCCTTGGAGATACGCAGTATTTT. Protein product: CASSPRGGGILGDTQYF.

The J gene is TRBJ1-4, the V gene TRBV6-5; TRBD1 aligns across 10 bases. The J segment lost 11 bases and the V segment lost 6 bases, leaving 9 bases of the junction unmatched. Germline V gene data show CDR1 as MNHEY and CDR2 as SVGAGI. CDR3 length: 14 amino acids. In DNA, the CDR3 is TGTGCCAGCAGCCCCGGGACAGGGGTTTGGAAACTGTTTTTT. Its protein is CASSPGTGVWKLFF.

The V and J genes are TRBV7-6 and TRBJ2-3, with D possibly matching TRBD1 (7 bases). From germline, CDR1 is SGHVS and CDR2 FNYEAQ. V was clipped by 4 bases and J by 1 base, with 21 bases between them. The CDR3 extends over 18 amino acids. Here the CDR3 DNA reads TGTGCCAGCAGCTCATCCGCAGGGGGGCTTAGGGGCACAGATACGCAGTATTTT. Translation: CASSSSAGGLRGTDTQYF.

As for this clone: Compared with germline, one end of the junction differs, possibly owing to a read error. The rearrangement joins TRBV5-4 to TRBJ2-5; D is undetermined. CDR3 size: 13 residues. Germline V gene data show CDR1 as SGHNT and CDR2 as YYREEE (reference sequence). The CDR3 loop reads CAGSPTPQETQYF. CDR3 coding DNA: TGTGCCGGCAGCCCGACACCCCAAGAGACCCAGTACTTC.

The chain joins TRBV6-5 to TRBJ2-7; 9 nucleotides line up with TRBD1. Per the germline V gene, CDR1 is MNHEY and CDR2 is SVGAGI. The CDR3 runs to 15 residues. V lost 0 bases to trimming and J lost 3 bases; unmatched junction nucleotides: 3. CDR3 sequence: CASSYSGQGHYEQYF. CDR3 in DNA: TGTGCCAGCAGTTACTCCGGACAGGGGCACTACGAGCAGTACTTC.

The V call is TRBV7-9, the J call TRBJ2-7, with D tentatively TRBD1 (6 bases). The CDR3 has 13 residues. Trimming shortened V by 3 bases and J by 0 bases, and 6 bases separated the two germline ends. Germline V gene data show CDR1 as SEHNR and CDR2 as FQNEAQ (reference sequence). CDR3 DNA: TGTGCCAGCAGCTTGGACAGCTCCTACGAGCAGTACTTC. Encoded protein: CASSLDSSYEQYF.

The chain employs TRBV5-5 and TRBJ1-5; the match to TRBD1 covers 7 bases. V shed 4 bases, J shed 2 bases, and the junction held 9 bases outside the gene matches. This CDR3 has 16 residues. Germline V lookup: CDR1 SGHKS, CDR2 YYEKEE (reference sequence). Here the CDR3 reads CASSPTGPGGNQPQHF. The DNA for the CDR3 is TGTGCCAGCAGCCCGACAGGGCCGGGGGGCAATCAGCCCCAGCATTTT.

The chain employs TRBV7-9 and TRBJ2-7; a possible D gene is TRBD2 (5 bases). The CDR3 covers 13 residues. V lost 7 bases and J 2 bases, leaving 12 bases between the germline ends. The germline V gene has CDR1 SEHNR and CDR2 FQNEAQ (reference sequence). The CDR3 DNA reads as TGTGCCAGCACCAAGGCCGGGACCTACGAGCAGTACTTC. It codes for CASTKAGTYEQYF.

V gene TRBV27 combines with J gene TRBJ2-7, with 10 bases matching TRBD2. This CDR3 is 17 amino acids long. V shed 2 bases, J shed 7 bases, and the junction held 14 bases outside the gene matches. CDR1 is MNHEY and CDR2 is SMNVEV in the germline V gene (reference sequence). CDR3 in DNA: TGTGCCAGCAGTTTAACCACGCTAAGCGGGAGGGCCCGAGAGCAGTACTTC. It translates to CASSLTTLSGRAREQYF.

The chain uses TRBV7-6 and TRBJ2-5, with a weak D call TRBD1 (5 bases). The V gene's germline CDR1 is SGHVS and CDR2 FNYEAQ. Trimming shortened V by 3 bases and J by 1 base, and 12 bases separated the two germline ends. The CDR3 spans 15 residues. In DNA, the CDR3 is TGTGCCAGCAGCTTGGGAACAGGAGTCCAAGAGACCCAGTACTTC. This translates into CASSLGTGVQETQYF.